This TCR beta chain was identified during a study of CD8+ T cells in alopecia areata (dated by TCRdb to the late 2010s). Looking at the study overall: The treated patients, all with moderate-to-severe alopecia areata, were enrolled in an open-label pilot trial of oral tofacitinib given at 5 to 10 mg twice daily. Patients on tofacitinib were biopsied at baseline and after 4 and 24 weeks of treatment, and several of the patients also had a later scalp biopsy. In humans, TCRbeta sequencing was performed on scalp tissue and on sorted CD4+ and CD8+ peripheral blood T cells from healthy controls and from patients with patchy or totalis/universalis alopecia areata. Tofacitinib was administered for 6 to 18 months, and 6 months of follow-up off drug were then conducted to assess delayed response and recurrence. RNA came from the PAXgene miRNA kit for fixed scalp, the miRNeasy kit for PBMCs, and the RNeasy kit for mouse skin. Disease severity in treated patients was measured with the SALT score, which quantifies the percentage of affected scalp surface area. In both human patients and the C3H/HeJ mouse model, the study applied high-throughput TCRbeta sequencing to look at T cell clonal expansion in alopecia areata. Clonality in the scalp was compared among normal scalp (n=4), patchy alopecia areata scalp (n=8), and alopecia totalis/universalis scalp (n=8). immunoSEQ multiplex PCR using 35 Vbeta forward primers and 13 Jbeta reverse primers was used to amplify TCRbeta CDR3 regions. Overall study outcomes, separate from this receptor: During tofacitinib treatment, many expanded lesional clones remained in scalp and blood, and this persistence may partly explain relapse after treatment is stopped. TCR sequences shared between patients were less clear than in mice, possibly partly because of HLA diversity in the patient population. Because the treated cohort was small and had just a single nonresponder, larger studies are needed to establish links between baseline CD8+ expansion and response. Tofacitinib significantly lowered scalp clonality and the number of expanded CD8+ clones among the top 100 scalp clones. Lesional scalp, especially in alopecia totalis/universalis, showed higher clonality and more expanded CD8+ clones than normal scalp, suggesting antigenic drive. Unlike mouse skin, which is dominated by gammadelta T cells, normal human skin has resident alphabeta T cells that are also sequenced, and this complicates analysis of the scalp TCR repertoire.

The sample's time point label is to be understood as: about 25 weeks on oral tofacitinib. The treatment or condition label here, explained by the study, means: oral pan-JAK inhibitor, 5-10 mg twice daily. Lesional scalp punch biopsies and peripheral blood were obtained from alopecia areata patients. PBMCs were isolated by density centrifugation and stained for CD3, CD4 and CD8, and CD4+ and CD8+ T cells were sorted on a FACSAria. Notes on this clone: The target of this receptor is not known. There are no base qualities to consult, and no much larger clone falls within one base.

Receptors were amplified or captured by the immunoSEQ multiplex PCR assay. RNA was extracted from all samples and reverse transcribed into cDNA, which served as template for TCR sequencing. First-strand cDNA was synthesized with SuperScript III using a 2:1 mix of oligo-dT and random hexamers. A synthetic immune receptor repertoire was used to gauge amplification bias, and whatever bias remained was removed computationally. Under the source paper's analysis protocol: Raw reads were preprocessed for error removal, and CDR3 was defined according to IMGT conventions as running from the conserved cysteine to phenylalanine. Clonality was calculated as 1 minus Shannon entropy normalized by log2 of the number of productive unique TCRs. CD4 or CD8 identity of scalp clones was inferred by cross-referencing scalp TCRbeta sequences with sorted blood CD4 and CD8 repertoires. TCRdb provides this immuneACCESS table in a form limited to in-frame rearrangements. Some clones are lacking; in checked studies, under half of them reflect an unresolved V gene, and why the rest are absent is not known. The V and J calls and clone size are taken from that table; D and trimming were inferred from the DNA. The sample yields under 350,000 clones; over 45% were counted once. Of the sample, around 1.7% is held by the ten largest clones.

The germline ends are 11 bases apart after V is trimmed by 8 bases and J by 0 bases. Via the germline V gene (reference sequence), CDR1 is MNHNY and CDR2 SVGAGI. The CDR3 covers 14 residues, taking in both the cysteine and the phenylalanine. Only the CDR3 DNA stays, 42 bases, in frame from base 1. The chain links TRBV6-6 with TRBJ2-1; the D region possibly corresponds to TRBD1 (6 bases align). This receptor was taken from a human donor with alopecia areata. The material sequenced was CD4+ T cells sorted from blood, taken at week 24, from a patient treated with tofacitinib. The DNA sequence is as follows: TGTGCCAGCGGAAAGGACAGCTCCTACAATGAGCAGTTCTTC. This codes for CASGKDSSYNEQFF.